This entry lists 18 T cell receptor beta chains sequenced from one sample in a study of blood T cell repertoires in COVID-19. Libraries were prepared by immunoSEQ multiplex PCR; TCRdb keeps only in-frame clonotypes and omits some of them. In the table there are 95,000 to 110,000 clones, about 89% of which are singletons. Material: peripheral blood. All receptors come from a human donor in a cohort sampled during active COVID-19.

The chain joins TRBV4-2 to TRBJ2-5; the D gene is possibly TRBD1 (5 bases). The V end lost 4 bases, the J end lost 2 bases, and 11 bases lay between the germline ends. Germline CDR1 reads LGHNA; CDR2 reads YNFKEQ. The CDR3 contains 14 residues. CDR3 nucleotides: TGTGCCAGCAGCCCATGGGGCCAGCAAGAGACCCAGTACTTC. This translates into CASSPWGQQETQYF.

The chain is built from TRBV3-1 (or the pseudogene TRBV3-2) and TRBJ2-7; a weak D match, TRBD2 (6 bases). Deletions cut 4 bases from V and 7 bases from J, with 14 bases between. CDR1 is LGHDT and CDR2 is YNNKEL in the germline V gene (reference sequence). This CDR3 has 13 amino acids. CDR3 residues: CASSPAGLGEQYF. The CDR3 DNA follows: TGTGCCAGCAGCCCGGCGGGATTGGGGGAGCAGTACTTC.

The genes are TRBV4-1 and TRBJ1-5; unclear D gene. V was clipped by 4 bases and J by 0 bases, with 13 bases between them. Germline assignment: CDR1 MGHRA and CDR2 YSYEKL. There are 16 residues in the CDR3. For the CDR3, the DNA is TGCGCCAGCAGCCTGGAGTCCAGTGTTAGCAATCAGCCCCAGCATTTT. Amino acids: CASSLESSVSNQPQHF.

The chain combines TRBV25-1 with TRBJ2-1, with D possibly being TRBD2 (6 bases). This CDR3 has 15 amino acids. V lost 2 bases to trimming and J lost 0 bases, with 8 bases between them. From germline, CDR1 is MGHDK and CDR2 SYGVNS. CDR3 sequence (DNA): TGTGCCAGCAGTGAAGTCGGGAGCTCCTACAATGAGCAGTTCTTC. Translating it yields CASSEVGSSYNEQFF.

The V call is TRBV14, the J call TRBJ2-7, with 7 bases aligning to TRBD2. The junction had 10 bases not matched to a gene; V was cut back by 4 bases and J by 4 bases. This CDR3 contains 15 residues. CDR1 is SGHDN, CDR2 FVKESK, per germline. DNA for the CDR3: TGTGCCAGCAGCCTCGGGGGGAGCGGGAAATACGAGCAGTACTTC. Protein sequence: CASSLGGSGKYEQYF.

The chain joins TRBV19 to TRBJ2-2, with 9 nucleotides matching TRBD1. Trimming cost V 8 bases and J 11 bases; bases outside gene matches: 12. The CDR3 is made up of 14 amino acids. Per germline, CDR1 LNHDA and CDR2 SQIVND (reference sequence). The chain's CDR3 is CASSFGQGISELFF. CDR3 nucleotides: TGTGCCAGTTCCTTTGGACAGGGGATTTCCGAGCTGTTTTTT.

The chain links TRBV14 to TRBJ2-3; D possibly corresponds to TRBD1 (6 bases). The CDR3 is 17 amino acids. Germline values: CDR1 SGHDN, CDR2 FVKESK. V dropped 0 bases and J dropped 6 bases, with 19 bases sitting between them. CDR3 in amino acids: CASSQDWGQSGWDTQYF. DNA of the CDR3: TGTGCCAGCAGCCAAGATTGGGGGCAATCGGGTTGGGATACGCAGTATTTT.

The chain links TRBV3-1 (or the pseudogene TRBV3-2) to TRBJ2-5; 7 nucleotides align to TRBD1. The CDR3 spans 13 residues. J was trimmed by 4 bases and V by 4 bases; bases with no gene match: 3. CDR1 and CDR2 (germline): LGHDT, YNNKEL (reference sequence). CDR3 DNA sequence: TGTGCCAGCAGCCGGACAGGAAGAGAGACCCAGTACTTC. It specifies CASSRTGRETQYF.

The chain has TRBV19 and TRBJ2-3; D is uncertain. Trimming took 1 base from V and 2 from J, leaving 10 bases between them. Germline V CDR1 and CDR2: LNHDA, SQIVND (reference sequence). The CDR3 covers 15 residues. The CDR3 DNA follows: TGTGCCAGTAGTATAGGAGGCCTATACACAGATACGCAGTATTTT. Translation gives CASSIGGLYTDTQYF. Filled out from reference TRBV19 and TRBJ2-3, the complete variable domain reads DGGITQSPKYLFRKEGQNVTLSCEQNLNHDAMYWYRQDPGQGLRLIYYSQIVNDFQKGDIAEGYSVSREKKESFPLTVTSAQKNPTAFYLCASSIGGLYTDTQYFGPGTRLTVL.

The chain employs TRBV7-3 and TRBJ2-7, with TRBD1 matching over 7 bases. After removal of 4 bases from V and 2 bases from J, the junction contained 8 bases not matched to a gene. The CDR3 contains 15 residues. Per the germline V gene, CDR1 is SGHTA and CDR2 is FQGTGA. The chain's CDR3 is CASSYRPGQTYEQYF. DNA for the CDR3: TGTGCCAGCAGCTACCGTCCGGGACAGACCTACGAGCAGTACTTC.

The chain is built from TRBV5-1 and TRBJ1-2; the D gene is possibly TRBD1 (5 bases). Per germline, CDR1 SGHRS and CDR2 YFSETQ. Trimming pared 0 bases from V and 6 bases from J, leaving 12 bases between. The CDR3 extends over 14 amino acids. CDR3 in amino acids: CASSLATAGHGYTF. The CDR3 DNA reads TGCGCCAGCAGCTTGGCAACCGCAGGGCATGGCTACACCTTC.

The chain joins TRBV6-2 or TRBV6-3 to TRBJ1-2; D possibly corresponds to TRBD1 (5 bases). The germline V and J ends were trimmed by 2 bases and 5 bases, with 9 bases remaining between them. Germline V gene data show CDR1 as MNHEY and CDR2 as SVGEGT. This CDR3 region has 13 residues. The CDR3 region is CASSYGAGYGYTF. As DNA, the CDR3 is TGTGCCAGCAGTTACGGGGCCGGATATGGCTACACCTTC.

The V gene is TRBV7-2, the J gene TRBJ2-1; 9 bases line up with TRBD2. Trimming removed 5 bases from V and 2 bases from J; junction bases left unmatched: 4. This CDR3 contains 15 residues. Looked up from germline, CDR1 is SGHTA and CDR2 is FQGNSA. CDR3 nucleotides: TGTGCCAGCAGCCCTAGCGGGAACACCTACAATGAGCAGTTCTTC. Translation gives CASSPSGNTYNEQFF.

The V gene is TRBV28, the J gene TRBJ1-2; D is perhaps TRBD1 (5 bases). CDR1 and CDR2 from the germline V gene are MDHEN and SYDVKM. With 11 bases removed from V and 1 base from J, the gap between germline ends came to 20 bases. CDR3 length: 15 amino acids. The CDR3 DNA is TGTGCCTGTCACGAGTGGGGCAGGTTTAACTATGGCTACACCTTC. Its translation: CACHEWGRFNYGYTF.

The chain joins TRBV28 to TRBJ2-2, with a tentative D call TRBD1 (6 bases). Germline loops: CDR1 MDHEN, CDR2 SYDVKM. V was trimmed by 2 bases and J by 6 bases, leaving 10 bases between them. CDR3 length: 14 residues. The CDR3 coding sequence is TGTGCCAGCAGTTTAACAGGGTTAGCCGGGGAGCTGTTTTTT. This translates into CASSLTGLAGELFF.

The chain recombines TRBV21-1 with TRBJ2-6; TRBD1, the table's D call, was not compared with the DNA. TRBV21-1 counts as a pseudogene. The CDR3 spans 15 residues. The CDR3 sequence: CASSIDSSGANVLTF. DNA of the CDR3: TGTGCCAGCAGCATTGACAGCTCTGGGGCCAACGTCCTGACTTTC.

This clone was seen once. CDR3 loop: CASSLAGTAETQYF. CDR3 sequence (DNA): TGTGCCAGCAGCTTAGCAGGGACAGCGGAGACCCAGTACTTC. This chain links TRBV7-8 with TRBJ2-5; 7 bases fit TRBD1. The germline gives CDR1 SGHVS, CDR2 FQNEAQ. Trimming at V came to 0 bases and at J to 5 bases, leaving 3 bases not matched to a gene. The CDR3 has 14 amino acids.

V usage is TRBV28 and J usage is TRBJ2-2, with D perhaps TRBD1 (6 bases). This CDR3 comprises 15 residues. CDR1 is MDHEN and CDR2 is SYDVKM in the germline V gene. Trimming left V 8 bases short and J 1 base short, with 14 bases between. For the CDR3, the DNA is TGTGCCAGCGGGACACAGCCCAAGAACACCGGGGAGCTGTTTTTT. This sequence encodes CASGTQPKNTGELFF.